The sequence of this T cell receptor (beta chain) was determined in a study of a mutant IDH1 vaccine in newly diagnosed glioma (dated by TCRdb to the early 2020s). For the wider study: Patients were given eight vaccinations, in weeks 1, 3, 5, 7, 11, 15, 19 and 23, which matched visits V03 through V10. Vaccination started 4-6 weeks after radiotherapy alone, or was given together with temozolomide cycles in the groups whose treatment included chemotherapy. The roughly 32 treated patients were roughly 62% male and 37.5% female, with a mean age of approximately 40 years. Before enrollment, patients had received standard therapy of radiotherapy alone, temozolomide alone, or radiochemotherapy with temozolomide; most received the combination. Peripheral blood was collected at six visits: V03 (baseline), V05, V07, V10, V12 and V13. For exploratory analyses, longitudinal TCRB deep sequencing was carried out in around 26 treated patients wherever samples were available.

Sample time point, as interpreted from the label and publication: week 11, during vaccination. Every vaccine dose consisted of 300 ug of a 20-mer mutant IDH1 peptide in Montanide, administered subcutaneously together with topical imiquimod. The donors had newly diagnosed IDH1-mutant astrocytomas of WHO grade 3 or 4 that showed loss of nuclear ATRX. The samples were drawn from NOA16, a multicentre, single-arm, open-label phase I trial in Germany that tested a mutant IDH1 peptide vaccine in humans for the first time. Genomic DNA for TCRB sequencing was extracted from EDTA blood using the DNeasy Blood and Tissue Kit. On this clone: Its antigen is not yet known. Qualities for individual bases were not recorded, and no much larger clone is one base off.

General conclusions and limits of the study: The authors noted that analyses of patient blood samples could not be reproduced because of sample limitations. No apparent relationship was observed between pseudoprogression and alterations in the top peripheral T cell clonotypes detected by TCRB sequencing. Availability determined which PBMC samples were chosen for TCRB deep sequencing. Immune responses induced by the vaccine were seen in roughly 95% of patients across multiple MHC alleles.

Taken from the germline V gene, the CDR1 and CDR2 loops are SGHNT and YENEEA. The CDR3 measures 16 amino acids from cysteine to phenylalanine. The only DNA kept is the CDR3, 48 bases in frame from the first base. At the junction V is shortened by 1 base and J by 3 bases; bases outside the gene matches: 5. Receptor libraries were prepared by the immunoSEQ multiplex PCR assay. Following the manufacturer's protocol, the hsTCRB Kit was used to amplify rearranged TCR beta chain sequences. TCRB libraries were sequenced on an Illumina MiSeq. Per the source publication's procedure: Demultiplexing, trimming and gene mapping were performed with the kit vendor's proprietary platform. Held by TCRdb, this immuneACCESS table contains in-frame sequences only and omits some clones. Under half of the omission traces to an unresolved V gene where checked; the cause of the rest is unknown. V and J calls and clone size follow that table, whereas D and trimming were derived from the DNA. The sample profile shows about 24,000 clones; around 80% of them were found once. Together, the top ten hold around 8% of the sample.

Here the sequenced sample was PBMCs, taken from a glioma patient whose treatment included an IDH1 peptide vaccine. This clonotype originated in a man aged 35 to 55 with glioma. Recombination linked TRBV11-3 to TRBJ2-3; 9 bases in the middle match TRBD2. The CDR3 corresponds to CASSLAGGLATDTQYF. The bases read TGTGCCAGCAGCTTAGCGGGGGGACTAGCAACAGATACGCAGTATTTT.